This is a list of T cell receptor beta chains from one sample in a study of blood T cell repertoires in COVID-19. Assay used: immunoSEQ multiplex PCR; TCRdb lists only in-frame clones, some missing. The data hold 200,000 to 300,000 clones, with about 90% observed a single time. Sequencing was performed on peripheral blood. The origin of the receptors is a man aged 55 to 69 who had recovered from COVID-19. Both conserved end residues are part of each CDR3. The D gene is left open where the match is weak. A clone size is listed for some rows: how often the clone was seen (once, few, many), or a class if it is expanded.

TRBD2	TRBJ2-1	NA	TRBV2	CASSGRAGDSYNEQFF	TGTGCCAGCAGTGGCAGGGCGGGGGATTCCTACAATGAGCAGTTCTTC
NA	TRBJ2-3	NA	TRBV13	CASSLEWGPHTDTQYF	TGTGCCAGCAGCTTAGAGTGGGGGCCCCACACAGATACGCAGTATTTT
TRBD1	TRBJ2-1	NA	TRBV24-1	CATSDLPNRGYNEQFF	TGTGCCACCAGTGATTTGCCTAACAGGGGGTACAATGAGCAGTTCTTC
TRBD1	TRBJ2-2	NA	TRBV24-1	CATSDPGQGRTGELFF	TGTGCCACCAGTGACCCAGGACAGGGACGGACCGGGGAGCTGTTTTTT
NA	TRBJ1-4	NA	TRBV5-4	CASSPGGSGTNEKLFF	TGTGCCAGCAGCCCCGGAGGAAGCGGAACTAATGAAAAACTGTTTTTT
NA	TRBJ1-6	NA	TRBV5-6	CASSPAGYNSPLHF	TGTGCCAGCAGCCCCGCAGGGTATAATTCACCCCTCCACTTT
TRBD1	TRBJ1-2	NA	TRBV30	CAWSFQGAGGYTF	TGTGCCTGGAGTTTCCAGGGGGCAGGTGGCTACACCTTC
TRBD1	TRBJ1-2	NA	TRBV30	CAWNEYGQGMWGYGYTF	TGTGCCTGGAACGAATACGGACAGGGGATGTGGGGCTATGGCTACACCTTC
NA	TRBJ2-3	NA	TRBV5-4	CASSSPSPGSSTDTQYF	TGTGCCAGCAGCAGCCCCTCTCCGGGTTCTAGCACAGATACGCAGTATTTT
NA	TRBJ1-1	NA	TRBV6-5	CASVPQGNSYTEAFF	TGTGCCAGCGTCCCCCAGGGCAACAGTTACACTGAAGCTTTCTTT
NA	TRBJ2-3	NA	TRBV9	CASSLLVTDTQYF	TGTGCCAGCAGCTTACTAGTTACAGATACGCAGTATTTT
NA	TRBJ2-3	NA	TRBV9	CASSPRRLASTDTQYF	TGTGCCAGCAGCCCAAGGCGGCTAGCCAGCACAGATACGCAGTATTTT
NA	TRBJ2-2	NA	TRBV7-2	CASSPRSAGTGELFF	TGTGCCAGCAGCCCAAGGTCGGCGGGCACCGGGGAGCTGTTTTTT
NA	TRBJ2-5	NA	TRBV19	CASSSRGLALETQYF	TGTGCCAGTAGTAGTCGCGGACTGGCCCTAGAGACCCAGTACTTC
NA	TRBJ1-1	once	TRBV19	CASRRQKNTEAFF	TGTGCCAGTAGACGACAGAAGAACACTGAAGCTTTCTTT
TRBD1	TRBJ2-2	once	TRBV9	CASSVFRGHTGELFF	TGTGCCAGCAGTGTCTTCAGGGGGCATACCGGGGAGCTGTTTTTT
TRBD1	TRBJ2-7	NA	TRBV18	CASSPGTAYEQYF	TGTGCCAGCTCACCGGGGACAGCCTACGAGCAGTACTTC
NA	TRBJ1-4	once	TRBV2	CASSAMGRANEKLFF	TGTGCCAGCAGTGCAATGGGGCGAGCTAATGAAAAACTGTTTTTT
TRBD1	TRBJ2-2	NA	TRBV19	CASSGGQGFWSGELFF	TGTGCCAGTAGTGGGGGACAGGGTTTTTGGTCCGGGGAGCTGTTTTTT
NA	TRBJ2-2	NA	TRBV28	CASSFPKNTGELFF	TGTGCCAGCAGTTTCCCAAAAAACACCGGGGAGCTGTTTTTT
NA	TRBJ1-6	NA	TRBV3-1/TRBV3-2	CASSQVRGNSPLHF	TGTGCCAGCAGCCAAGTTCGCGGGAATTCACCCCTCCACTTT
TRBD1	TRBJ1-1	NA	TRBV6-5	CASSLGQGNTEAFF	TGTGCCAGCAGTCTCGGACAGGGGAACACTGAAGCTTTCTTT
NA	TRBJ2-3	NA	TRBV11-2	CASSYTSFADTQYF	TGTGCCAGCAGCTATACTAGTTTTGCAGATACGCAGTATTTT
TRBD1	TRBJ1-6	NA	TRBV3-1/TRBV3-2	CASSQAGTGGRSPLHF	TGTGCCAGCAGCCAAGCCGGGACAGGGGGTCGGTCACCCCTCCACTTT
TRBD2	TRBJ2-1	NA	TRBV7-2	CASSPRGTSWNEQFF	TGTGCCAGCAGCCCCCGTGGGACTAGCTGGAATGAGCAGTTCTTC
NA	TRBJ2-7	NA	TRBV9	CASSPYDRYSYEQYF	TGTGCCAGCAGCCCCTACGACAGGTACTCCTACGAGCAGTACTTC
TRBD1	TRBJ1-2	NA	TRBV13	CASSKTHGTGVQNGYTF	TGTGCCAGCAGCAAAACACACGGGACAGGGGTACAGAATGGCTACACCTTC
TRBD2	TRBJ2-3	NA	TRBV11-2	CASSKRTSGGTDTQYF	TGTGCCAGCAGCAAAAGGACTAGCGGGGGCACAGATACGCAGTATTTT
NA	TRBJ1-1	NA	TRBV19	CASSMGSGHFEAFF	TGTGCCAGTAGTATGGGGTCAGGGCACTTTGAAGCTTTCTTT
TRBD1	TRBJ2-1	NA	TRBV29-1	CSVGWTGNNEQFF	TGCAGCGTTGGATGGACAGGGAACAATGAGCAGTTCTTC
TRBD2	TRBJ2-2	NA	TRBV5-1	CASSLIAGGNTGELFF	TGCGCCAGCAGCTTGATAGCGGGGGGGAACACCGGGGAGCTGTTTTTT
NA	TRBJ1-2	NA	TRBV9	CASSVVGGRDGYTF	TGTGCCAGCAGCGTCGTAGGGGGAAGGGATGGCTACACCTTC
TRBD1	TRBJ2-5	NA	TRBV25-1	CASSSAGQGETQYF	TGTGCCAGCAGCAGTGCGGGACAGGGGGAGACCCAGTACTTC
TRBD1	TRBJ2-3	NA	TRBV6-1	CASSDPTGWADTQYF	TGTGCCAGCAGTGATCCGACAGGGTGGGCAGATACGCAGTATTTT
NA	TRBJ1-6	NA	TRBV10-3	CAINGGGRGSPLHF	TGTGCCATCAACGGCGGGGGAAGGGGTTCACCCCTCCACTTT
NA	TRBJ1-6	once	TRBV11-3	CASSLVIGGNNSPLHF	TGTGCCAGCAGCTTAGTGATAGGGGGAAATAATTCACCCCTCCACTTT
TRBD2	TRBJ2-7	NA	TRBV6-5	CASSYLGRGIAYEQYF	TGTGCCAGCAGTTACTTGGGGCGGGGGATCGCCTACGAGCAGTACTTC
TRBD1	TRBJ2-1	NA	TRBV19	CASISQGASYNEQFF	TGTGCCAGTATCTCACAGGGGGCTTCCTACAATGAGCAGTTCTTC
TRBD1	TRBJ1-2	NA	TRBV10-3	CAISGDRGPRGYTF	TGTGCCATCAGTGGGGACAGGGGGCCACGGGGCTACACCTTC
NA	TRBJ1-1	NA	TRBV5-1	CASSYTLGGGMNTEAFF	TGCGCCAGCAGCTACACGCTAGGGGGGGGAATGAACACTGAAGCTTTCTTT
NA	TRBJ2-1	NA	TRBV12-3/TRBV12-4	CASKEGHDNEQFF	TGTGCCAGCAAGGAGGGGCACGATAATGAGCAGTTCTTC
NA	TRBJ1-4	NA	TRBV19	CASSIGSATNEKLFF	TGTGCCAGTAGTATCGGCAGCGCAACTAATGAAAAACTGTTTTTT
TRBD1	TRBJ2-3	NA	TRBV24-1	CATSDRTGVTDTQYF	TGTGCCACCAGTGATCGGACAGGGGTGACAGATACGCAGTATTTT
NA	TRBJ1-2	NA	TRBV5-1	CASSFDVGYGYTF	TGCGCCAGCAGCTTTGATGTCGGCTATGGCTACACCTTC
NA	TRBJ2-1	NA	TRBV19	CASSMGSSYNEQFF	TGTGCCAGTAGTATGGGGAGCTCCTACAATGAGCAGTTCTTC
NA	TRBJ2-3	NA	TRBV11-1	CASSPRKTSSDTQYF	TGTGCCAGCAGCCCGAGAAAAACTAGTTCCGATACGCAGTATTTT
NA	TRBJ1-6	NA	TRBV5-1	CASSLDRPNSPLHF	TGCGCCAGCAGCTTGGACAGGCCCAATTCACCCCTCCACTTT
NA	TRBJ1-5	few	TRBV19	CASMEQLNQPQHF	TGTGCCAGTATGGAACAGCTCAATCAGCCCCAGCATTTT
TRBD1	TRBJ1-2	NA	TRBV5-6	CASSRRTPTGGHGYTF	TGTGCCAGCAGCCGAAGGACCCCGACAGGGGGTCATGGCTACACCTTC
TRBD2	TRBJ2-3	NA	TRBV18	CASSPLTSKDTQYF	TGTGCCAGCTCACCGCTGACTAGCAAAGATACGCAGTATTTT
TRBD1	TRBJ2-7	NA	TRBV5-6	CASSFYRGSNYEQYF	TGTGCCAGCAGCTTCTACAGGGGCTCAAACTACGAGCAGTACTTC
TRBD1	TRBJ1-2	NA	TRBV5-1	CASSLAGGIYGYTF	TGCGCCAGCAGCTTGGCAGGGGGAATCTATGGCTACACCTTC